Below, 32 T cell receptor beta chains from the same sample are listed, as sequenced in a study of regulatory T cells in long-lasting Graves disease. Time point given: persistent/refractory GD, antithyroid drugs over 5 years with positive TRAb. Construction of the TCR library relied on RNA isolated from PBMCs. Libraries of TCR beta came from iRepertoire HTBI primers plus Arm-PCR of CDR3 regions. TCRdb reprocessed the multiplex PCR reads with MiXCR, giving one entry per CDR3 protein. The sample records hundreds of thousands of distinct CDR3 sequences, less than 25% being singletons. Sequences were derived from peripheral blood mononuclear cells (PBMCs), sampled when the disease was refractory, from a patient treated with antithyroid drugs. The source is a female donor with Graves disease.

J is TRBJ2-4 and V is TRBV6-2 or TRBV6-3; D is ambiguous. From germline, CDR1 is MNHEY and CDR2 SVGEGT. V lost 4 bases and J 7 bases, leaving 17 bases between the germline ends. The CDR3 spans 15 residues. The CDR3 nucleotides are TGTGCCAGCAGTTCCTCGCCGGCCCCCTTCAACATTCAGTACTTC. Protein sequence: CASSSSPAPFNIQYF.

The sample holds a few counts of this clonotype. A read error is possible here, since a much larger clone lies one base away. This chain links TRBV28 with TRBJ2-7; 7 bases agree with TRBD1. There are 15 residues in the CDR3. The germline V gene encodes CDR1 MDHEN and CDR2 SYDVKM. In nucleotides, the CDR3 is TGTGCCAGCACCAAATCAGGGGGTAGCTCCTACGGGCAGTACTTC. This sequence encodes CASTKSGGSSYGQYF.

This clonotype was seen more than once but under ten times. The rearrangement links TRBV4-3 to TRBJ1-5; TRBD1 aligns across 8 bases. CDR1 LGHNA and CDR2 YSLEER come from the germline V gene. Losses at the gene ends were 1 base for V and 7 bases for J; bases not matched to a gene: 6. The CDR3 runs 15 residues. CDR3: CASSQGTGRGQPQHF. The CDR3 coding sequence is TGCGCCAGCAGCCAAGGGACAGGGCGCGGGCAGCCCCAGCATTTT.

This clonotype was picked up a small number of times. The CDR3 DNA reads as TGCAGTGCCCCCCGACCTAGCACAGATACGCAGTATTTT. Translation gives CSAPRPSTDTQYF. V usage is TRBV20-1 and J usage is TRBJ2-3; D is undetermined. Trimming removed 6 bases from V and 0 bases from J, with 10 bases in between. The CDR3 has 13 amino acids. Looked up from germline, CDR1 is DFQATT and CDR2 is SNEGSKA (reference sequence).

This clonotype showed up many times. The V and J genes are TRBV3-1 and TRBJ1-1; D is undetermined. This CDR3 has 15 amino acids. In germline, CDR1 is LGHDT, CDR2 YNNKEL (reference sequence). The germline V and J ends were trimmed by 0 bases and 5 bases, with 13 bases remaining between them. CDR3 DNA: TGTGCCAGCAGCCAAGATTCGATTCACACAACTGAAGCTTTCTTT. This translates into CASSQDSIHTTEAFF.

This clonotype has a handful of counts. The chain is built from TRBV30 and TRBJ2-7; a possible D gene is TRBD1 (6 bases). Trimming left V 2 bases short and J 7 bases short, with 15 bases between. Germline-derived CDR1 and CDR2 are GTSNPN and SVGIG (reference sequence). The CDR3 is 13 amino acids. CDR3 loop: CAWSPLQGSEQYF. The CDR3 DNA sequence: TGTGCCTGGAGTCCTCTACAGGGAAGTGAGCAGTACTTC.

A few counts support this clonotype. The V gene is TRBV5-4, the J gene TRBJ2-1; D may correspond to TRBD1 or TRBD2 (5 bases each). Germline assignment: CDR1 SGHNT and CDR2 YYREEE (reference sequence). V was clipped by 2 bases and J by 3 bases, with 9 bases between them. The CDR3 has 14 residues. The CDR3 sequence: CASSLGDRYNEQFF. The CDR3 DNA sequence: TGTGCCAGCAGCTTAGGGGACCGCTACAATGAGCAGTTCTTC.

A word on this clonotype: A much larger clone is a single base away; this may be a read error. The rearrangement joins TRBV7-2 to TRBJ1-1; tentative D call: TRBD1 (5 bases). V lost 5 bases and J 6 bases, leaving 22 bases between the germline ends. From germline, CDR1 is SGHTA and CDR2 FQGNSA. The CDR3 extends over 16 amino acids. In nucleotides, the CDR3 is TGTGCCAGCAGCCCGAGCAGTGGGGGTAAGGGCGCTGAAGCTTTCTTT. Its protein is CASSPSSGGKGAEAFF.

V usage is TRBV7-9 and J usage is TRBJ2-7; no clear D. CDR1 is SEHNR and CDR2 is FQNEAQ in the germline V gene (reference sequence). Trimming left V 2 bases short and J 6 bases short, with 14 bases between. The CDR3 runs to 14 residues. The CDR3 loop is CASSLRVGTREQYF. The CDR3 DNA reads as TGTGCCAGCAGCTTAAGGGTTGGAACGCGCGAGCAGTACTTC.

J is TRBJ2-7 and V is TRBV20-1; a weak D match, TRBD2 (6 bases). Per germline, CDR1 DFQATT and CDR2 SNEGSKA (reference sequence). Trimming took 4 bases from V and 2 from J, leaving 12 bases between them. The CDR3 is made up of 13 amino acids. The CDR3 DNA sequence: TGCAGTGCTAACTGGGGGGAAGCCTACGAGCAGTACTTC. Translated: CSANWGEAYEQYF.

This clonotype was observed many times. The CDR3 loop is CASSRRDSRGTQYF. The DNA for the CDR3 is TGTGCCAGCAGCCGAAGGGACAGCCGGGGGACCCAGTACTTC. The gene calls are TRBV11-2 and TRBJ2-5; 7 positions agree with TRBD1. CDR3 length: 14 residues. Looked up from germline, CDR1 is SGHAT and CDR2 is FQNNGV. V shed 5 bases, J shed 7 bases, and the junction held 10 bases outside the gene matches.

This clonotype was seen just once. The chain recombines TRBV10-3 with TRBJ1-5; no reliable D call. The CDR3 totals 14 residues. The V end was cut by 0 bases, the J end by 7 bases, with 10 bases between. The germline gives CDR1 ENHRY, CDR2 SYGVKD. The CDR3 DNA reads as TGTGCCATCAGTGAGTCACAAGGACGCCAGCCCCAGCATTTT. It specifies CAISESQGRQPQHF.

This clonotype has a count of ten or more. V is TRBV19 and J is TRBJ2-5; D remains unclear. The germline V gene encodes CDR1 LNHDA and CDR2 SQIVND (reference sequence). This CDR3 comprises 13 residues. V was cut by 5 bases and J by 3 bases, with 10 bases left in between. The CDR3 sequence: CASSWAAKETQYF. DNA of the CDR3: TGTGCCAGTAGTTGGGCAGCCAAAGAGACCCAGTACTTC.

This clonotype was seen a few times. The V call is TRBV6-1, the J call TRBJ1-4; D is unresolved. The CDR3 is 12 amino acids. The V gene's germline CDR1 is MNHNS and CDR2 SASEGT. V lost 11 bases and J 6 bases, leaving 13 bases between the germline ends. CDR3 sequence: CALRAGDEKLFF. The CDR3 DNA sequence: TGTGCCTTGAGGGCCGGGGATGAAAAACTGTTTTTT.

CDR3 sequence: CASSFEGRGGTQYF. The CDR3 nucleotides read TGCGCCAGCAGCTTCGAGGGTCGGGGAGGGACCCAGTACTTC. The genes are TRBV5-1 and TRBJ2-5, with D possibly being TRBD2 (6 bases). The ends were cut back, 2 bases at V and 7 bases at J, with 15 bases in the middle. The CDR3 sequence is 14 residues long. CDR1 is SGHRS, CDR2 YFSETQ, per germline.

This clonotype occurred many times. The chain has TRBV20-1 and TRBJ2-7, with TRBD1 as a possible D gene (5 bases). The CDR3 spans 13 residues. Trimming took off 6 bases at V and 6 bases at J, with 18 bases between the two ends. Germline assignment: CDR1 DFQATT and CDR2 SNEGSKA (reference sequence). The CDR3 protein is CSARRSGAGEQYF. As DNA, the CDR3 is TGCAGTGCCAGGCGTAGTGGGGCAGGCGAGCAGTACTTC.

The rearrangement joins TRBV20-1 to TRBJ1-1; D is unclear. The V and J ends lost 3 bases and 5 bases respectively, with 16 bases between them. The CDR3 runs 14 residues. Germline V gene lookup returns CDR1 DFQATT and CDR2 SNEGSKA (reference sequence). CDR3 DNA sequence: TGCAGTGCTAGGTCGCAGACATTGTGGACTGAAGCTTTCTTT. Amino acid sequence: CSARSQTLWTEAFF.

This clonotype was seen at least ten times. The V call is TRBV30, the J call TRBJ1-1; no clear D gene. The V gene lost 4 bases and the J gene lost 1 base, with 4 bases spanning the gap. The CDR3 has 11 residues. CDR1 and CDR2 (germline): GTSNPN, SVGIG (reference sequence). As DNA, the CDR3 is TGTGCCTGGAACGGGAACACTGAAGCTTTCTTT. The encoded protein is CAWNGNTEAFF. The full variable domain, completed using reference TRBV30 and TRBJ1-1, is SQTIHQWPATLVQPVGSPLSLECTVEGTSNPNLYWYRQAAGRGLQLLFYSVGIGQISSEVPQNLSASRPQDRQFILSSKKLLLSDSGFYLCAWNGNTEAFFGQGTRLTVV.

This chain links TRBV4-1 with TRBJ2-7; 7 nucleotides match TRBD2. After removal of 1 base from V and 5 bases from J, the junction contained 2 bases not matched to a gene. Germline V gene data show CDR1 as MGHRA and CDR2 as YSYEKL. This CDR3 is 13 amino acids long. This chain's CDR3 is CASSQVTSDEQYF. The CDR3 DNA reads TGCGCCAGCAGCCAAGTTACTAGCGACGAGCAGTACTTC.

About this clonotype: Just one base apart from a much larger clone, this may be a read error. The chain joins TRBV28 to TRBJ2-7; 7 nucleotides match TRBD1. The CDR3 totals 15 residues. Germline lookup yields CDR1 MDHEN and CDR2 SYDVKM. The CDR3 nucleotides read TGTGGCAGCAGTTTTACAACCGGGACAGTCTCCTTGGAGTACTTC. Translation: CGSSFTTGTVSLEYF.

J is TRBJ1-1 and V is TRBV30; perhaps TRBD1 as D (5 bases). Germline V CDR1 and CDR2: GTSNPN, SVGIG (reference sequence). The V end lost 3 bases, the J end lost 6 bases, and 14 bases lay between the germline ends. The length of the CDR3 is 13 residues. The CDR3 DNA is TGTGCCTGGAGACCTATAGGGACGTCTGAAGCTTTCTTT. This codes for CAWRPIGTSEAFF.

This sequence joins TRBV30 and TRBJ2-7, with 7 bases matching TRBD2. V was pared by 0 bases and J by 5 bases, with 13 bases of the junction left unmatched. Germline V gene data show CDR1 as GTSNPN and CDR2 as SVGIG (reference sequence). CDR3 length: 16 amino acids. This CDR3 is CAWSVLPAGATDEQYF. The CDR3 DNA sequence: TGTGCCTGGAGTGTACTTCCCGCGGGAGCTACGGACGAGCAGTACTTC.

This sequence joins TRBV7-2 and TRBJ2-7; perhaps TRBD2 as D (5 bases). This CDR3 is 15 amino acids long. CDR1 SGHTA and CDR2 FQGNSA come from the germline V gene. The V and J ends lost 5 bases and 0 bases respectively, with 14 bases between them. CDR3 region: CASSPSRGRSYEQYF. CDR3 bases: TGTGCCAGCAGCCCCTCCCGCGGGCGCTCCTACGAGCAGTACTTC.

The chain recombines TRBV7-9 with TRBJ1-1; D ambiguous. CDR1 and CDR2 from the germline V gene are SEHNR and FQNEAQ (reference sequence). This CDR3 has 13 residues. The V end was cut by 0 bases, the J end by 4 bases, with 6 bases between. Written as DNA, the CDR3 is TGTGCCAGCAGCTTAGCGCTGATCACTGAAGCTTTCTTT. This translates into CASSLALITEAFF.

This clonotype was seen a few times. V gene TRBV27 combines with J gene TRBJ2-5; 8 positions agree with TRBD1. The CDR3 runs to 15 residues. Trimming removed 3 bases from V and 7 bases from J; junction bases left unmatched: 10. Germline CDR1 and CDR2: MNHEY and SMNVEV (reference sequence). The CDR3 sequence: CASSFQSGGSLTQYF. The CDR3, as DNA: TGTGCCAGCAGTTTTCAATCAGGGGGCAGTTTGACCCAGTACTTC.

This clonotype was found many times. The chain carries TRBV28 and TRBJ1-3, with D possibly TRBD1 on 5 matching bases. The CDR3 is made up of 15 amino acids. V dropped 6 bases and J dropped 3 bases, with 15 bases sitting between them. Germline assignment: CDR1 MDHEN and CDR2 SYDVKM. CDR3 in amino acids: CASSSVQGFGNTIYF. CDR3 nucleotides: TGTGCCAGCAGCTCCGTGCAGGGATTTGGAAACACCATATATTTT.

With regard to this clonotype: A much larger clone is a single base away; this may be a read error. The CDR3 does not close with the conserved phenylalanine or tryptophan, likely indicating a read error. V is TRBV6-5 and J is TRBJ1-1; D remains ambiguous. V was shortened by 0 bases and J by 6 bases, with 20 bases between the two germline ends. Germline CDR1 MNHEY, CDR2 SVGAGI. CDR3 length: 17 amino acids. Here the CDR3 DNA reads TGTGCCAGCAGTTACTCGAAGCTCGCCGGAAGGCTACCTGAAGCTTTCCTT. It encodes CASSYSKLAGRLPEAFL.

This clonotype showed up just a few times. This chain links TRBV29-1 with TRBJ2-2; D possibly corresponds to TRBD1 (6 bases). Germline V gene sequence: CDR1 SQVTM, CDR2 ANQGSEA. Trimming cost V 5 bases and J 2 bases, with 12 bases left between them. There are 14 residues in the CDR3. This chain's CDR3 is CSVTGTTNTGELFF. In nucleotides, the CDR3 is TGCAGCGTTACCGGGACAACAAACACCGGGGAGCTGTTTTTT.

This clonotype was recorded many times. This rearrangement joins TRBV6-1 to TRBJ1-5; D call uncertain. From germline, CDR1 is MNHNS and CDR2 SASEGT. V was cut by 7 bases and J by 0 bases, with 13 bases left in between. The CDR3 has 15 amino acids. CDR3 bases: TGTGCCAGCACCGCCTCGTACTATAGCAATCAGCCCCAGCATTTT. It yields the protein CASTASYYSNQPQHF.

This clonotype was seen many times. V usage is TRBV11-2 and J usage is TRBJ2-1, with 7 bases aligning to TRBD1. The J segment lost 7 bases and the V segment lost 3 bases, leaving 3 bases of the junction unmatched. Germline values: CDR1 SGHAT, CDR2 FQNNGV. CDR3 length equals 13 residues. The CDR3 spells CASSFQQGNEQFF. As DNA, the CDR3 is TGTGCCAGCAGCTTCCAACAGGGGAATGAGCAGTTCTTC.

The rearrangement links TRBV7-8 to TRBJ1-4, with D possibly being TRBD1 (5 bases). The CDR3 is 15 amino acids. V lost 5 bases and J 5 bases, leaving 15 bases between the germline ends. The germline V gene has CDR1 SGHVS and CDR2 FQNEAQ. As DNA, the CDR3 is TGTGCCAGCAGCACAAAAGCGGGGACGAATGAAAAACTGTTTTTT. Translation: CASSTKAGTNEKLFF.

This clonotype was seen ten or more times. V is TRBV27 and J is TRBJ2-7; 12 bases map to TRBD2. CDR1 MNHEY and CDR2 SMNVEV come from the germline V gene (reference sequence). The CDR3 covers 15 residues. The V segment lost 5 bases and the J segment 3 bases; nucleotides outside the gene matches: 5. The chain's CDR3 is CASSRRLAGVYEQYF. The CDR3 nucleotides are TGTGCCAGCAGTCGACGACTAGCGGGAGTCTACGAGCAGTACTTC.